The 5 T cell receptor beta chains below all came from one sample that was sequenced in a study of cytomegalovirus exposure and HLA in healthy donors. The PCR made use of 60 Vbeta and 13 Jbeta primers. TCRdb's table, derived via immunoSEQ multiplex PCR, lists solely in-frame clones and lacks some. The sample consists of about 98,000 clones, about 81% of them appearing once. The sequencing sample was made of PBMCs. The receptors shown here come from a man between 40 and 49 years old in good health and CMV-seronegative.

The chain recombines TRBV7-2 with TRBJ2-7, with a tentative D call TRBD1 (6 bases). Between the trimmed V and J ends, which lost 5 bases and 4 bases, there was a span of 15 bases. Germline V lookup: CDR1 SGHTA, CDR2 FQGNSA. CDR3 length: 14 residues. The chain's CDR3 is CASSPRTAFYEQYF. DNA of the CDR3: TGTGCCAGCAGCCCTCGGACAGCCTTTTACGAGCAGTACTTC.

The chain links TRBV6-1 to TRBJ2-1, with D possibly TRBD1 on 6 matching bases. The V end was cut by 6 bases, the J end by 4 bases, with 16 bases between. The length of the CDR3 is 15 residues. CDR1 is MNHNS and CDR2 is SASEGT in the germline V gene. CDR3 residues: CASRKSGEGYNEQFF. CDR3 bases: TGTGCCAGCAGGAAGTCAGGGGAAGGTTACAATGAGCAGTTCTTC.

The V and J genes are TRBV29-1 and TRBJ2-7, with D unresolved. V lost 7 bases, J lost 1 base, and 17 bases lay in between. This CDR3 has 14 amino acids. Germline V gives CDR1 SQVTM, CDR2 ANQGSEA. CDR3 amino acids: CSAASGSYSYEQYF. The CDR3 nucleotides read TGCAGCGCTGCTTCCGGGTCCTATTCCTACGAGCAGTACTTC.

The chain is built from TRBV10-2 and TRBJ2-7, with TRBD1 as a possible D gene (5 bases). The CDR3 runs to 15 residues. Trimming took 5 bases from V and 5 from J, leaving 19 bases between them. Germline V gene lookup returns CDR1 WSHSY and CDR2 SAAADI. The CDR3 bases are TGCGCCAGCAGTTTAGACAGCTCGGCTTACAACGAGCAGTACTTC. Protein: CASSLDSSAYNEQYF.

V and J are TRBV7-6 and TRBJ2-1; 8 bases agree with TRBD1. The CDR3 is 15 amino acids. Germline CDR1 is SGHVS and CDR2 is FNYEAQ. Trimming cost V 1 base and J 6 bases; bases outside gene matches: 5. In nucleotides, the CDR3 is TGTGCCAGCAGCTTAGGACAGGGGTTTTCCAATGAGCAGTTCTTC. It encodes CASSLGQGFSNEQFF.